This is a list of T cell receptor beta chains from one sample in a study of Graves' ophthalmopathy and Graves' hyperthyroidism. From the multiplex PCR reads, TCRdb called clonotypes with MiXCR, one entry per CDR3 protein. Among around 470,000 distinct CDR3 sequences, about 15% were seen once, and the ten largest hold around 9.8%. Sequenced sample: blood. The source of these receptors is a woman in her 30s with Graves' ophthalmopathy. Each CDR3 is given with its conserved first and last residue. A D gene is named only where the DNA matches it firmly. A row's size may be missing; if present it is once, few, many or a size class.

abundance,j_gene,d_gene,v_gene,CDR3nt,CDR3aa
many,TRBJ2-4,TRBD1,TRBV24-1,TGTGCCACCAGTGATACAGGGGTAAACAAAAACATTCAGTACTTC,CATSDTGVNKNIQYF
many,TRBJ1-1,-,TRBV9,TGTGCCAGCAGCGTAAGTTGGAACACTGAAGCTTTCTTT,CASSVSWNTEAFF
many,TRBJ2-5,TRBD2,TRBV6-1,TGTGCCAGCAGACCGCGGGGGGGCCAAGAGACCCAGTACTTC,CASRPRGGQETQYF
many,TRBJ2-7,-,TRBV6-4,TGTGCCAGCAGTGACTTTTTAAGGGATTCCTACGAGCAGTACTTC,CASSDFLRDSYEQYF
many,TRBJ1-1,-,TRBV11-3,TGTGCCAGCAGCTTTGGCAGGGGAAACACTGAAGCTTTCTTT,CASSFGRGNTEAFF
many,TRBJ2-6,-,TRBV13,TGTGCCAGCAGCCCCCGAGGTTCTGGGGCCAACGTCCTGACTTTC,CASSPRGSGANVLTF
many,TRBJ1-5,-,TRBV20-1,TGCAGTGCTGACACAGGGTTCGGGAATCAGCCCCAGCATTTT,CSADTGFGNQPQHF
many,TRBJ2-2,-,TRBV6-1,TGTGCCACTTATACCGGGGAGCTGTTTTTT,CATYTGELFF
many,TRBJ2-7,-,TRBV7-9,TGTGCCAGCAGCTTCGGGCGGGGGCTATCCTACGAGCAGTACTTC,CASSFGRGLSYEQYF
many,TRBJ2-7,-,TRBV12-3/TRBV12-4,TGTGCCAGCACTTCACCGGAGGTCTACGAGCAGTACTTC,CASTSPEVYEQYF
many,TRBJ1-1,-,TRBV6-2/TRBV6-3,TGTGCCAGCAGTTCCGGCGGGACAACAATGAACACTGAAGCTTTCTTT,CASSSGGTTMNTEAFF
-,TRBJ2-2,-,TRBV10-3,TGTGCCATCAGTGAGTCTAGAGGGCCAAGAACCGGGGAGCTGTTTTTT,CAISESRGPRTGELFF
many,TRBJ2-7,-,TRBV27,TGTGCCAGCAGTTTATCGTTAGGGGGCTACGAGCAGTACTTC,CASSLSLGGYEQYF
few,TRBJ2-5,-,TRBV7-8,TGTGCCAGCAGCTTACGGGGACATTTCCAAGAGACCCAGTACTTC,CASSLRGHFQETQYF
-,TRBJ2-7,-,TRBV11-2,TGTGCCAGCAGCTTAGATAAAATAGTCCCCTACGAGCAGTACTTC,CASSLDKIVPYEQYF
many,TRBJ1-5,-,TRBV27,TGTGCCAGCCCCCAACAGCCCCAGCATTTT,CASPQQPQHF
-,TRBJ1-1,-,TRBV5-1,TGCGCCAGCAGCGCGCTCCAGGGCAACACTGAAGCTTTCTTT,CASSALQGNTEAFF
-,TRBJ2-7,-,TRBV6-2/TRBV6-3,TGTGCCAGCAGTTCCCGGACACCACTACCCTACGAGCAGTACTTC,CASSSRTPLPYEQYF
once,TRBJ2-4,-,TRBV11-2,TGTGCCAGCAGCGGAAACCGGGACCGCACCAAAAACATTCAGTACTTC,CASSGNRDRTKNIQYF
few,TRBJ2-3,-,TRBV28,TGTGCCAGCAGTTTATCGGGGGGCGAAACAGATACGCAGTATTTT,CASSLSGGETDTQYF
many,TRBJ2-5,-,TRBV20-1,TGCAGTGCTATAGTTCACGGAACGCTCCAAGAGACCCAGTACTTC,CSAIVHGTLQETQYF
many,TRBJ2-7,-,TRBV12-5,TGTGCTAGTGGCTCGGGACACCCCACCTACGAGCAGTACTTC,CASGSGHPTYEQYF
many,TRBJ2-7,-,TRBV20-1,TGCAGTGCTAGAGAGCCGAGACTAGGCTACGAGCAGTACTTC,CSAREPRLGYEQYF
-,TRBJ2-7,TRBD2,TRBV10-3,TGTGCCATCAGTGAGTCGACTAGCGGCTACGAGCAGTACTTC,CAISESTSGYEQYF
few,TRBJ2-5,TRBD2,TRBV6-1,TGTGCCAGCAGCTGGACTAGCCGGGGGGGAGAGACCCAGTACTTC,CASSWTSRGGETQYF
once,TRBJ1-5,-,TRBV15,TGTGCCACCAGCGCAGAGGCGGCAGGTTATAGCAATCAGCCCCAGCATTTT,CATSAEAAGYSNQPQHF
many,TRBJ1-1,-,TRBV20-1,TGCAGTGCTAACCCCTCGCGTTGGGTGAACACTGAAGCTTTCTTT,CSANPSRWVNTEAFF
many,TRBJ1-2,TRBD1,TRBV6-5,TGTGCCAGCAGTTCATATGACAGGGAGACCTATGGCTACACCTTC,CASSSYDRETYGYTF
many,TRBJ2-5,-,TRBV12-3/TRBV12-4,TGTGCCAGCAGCGCCGCGGGGCTGGAGACCCAGTACTTC,CASSAAGLETQYF
few,TRBJ1-5,-,TRBV9,TGTGCCAGCGCGATTTCAAGAAGTTATAGCAATCAGCCCCAGCATTTT,CASAISRSYSNQPQHF
-,TRBJ2-7,TRBD2,TRBV7-6,TGTGCCAGCAGCTTAGGGGCGGGAGCCAGGGAGCAGTACTTC,CASSLGAGAREQYF
-,TRBJ1-6,TRBD1,TRBV2,TGTGCCAGCAGGACCGGGACAGGGAGTTCACCCCTCCACTTT,CASRTGTGSSPLHF
few,TRBJ2-7,-,TRBV6-2/TRBV6-3,TGTGCCAGCAGGCCCACAGGAGCGTGGGGCGAGCAGTACTTC,CASRPTGAWGEQYF
-,TRBJ2-7,TRBD1,TRBV6-1,TGTGCCAGCAGGCCTTTTCCGGGACAGGGGGCCCACGAGCAGTACTTC,CASRPFPGQGAHEQYF
many,TRBJ1-3,-,TRBV28,TGTGCCACCACTGGACCTGGGACAAACACCATATATTTT,CATTGPGTNTIYF
many,TRBJ1-2,-,TRBV20-1,TGCAGTGCTAGACGGAACCCTTCCTCCTATGGCTACACCTTC,CSARRNPSSYGYTF
many,TRBJ2-7,-,TRBV4-2,TGTGCCAGCACCGGGGGTGGGGAGCAGTACTTC,CASTGGGEQYF
many,TRBJ2-2,-,TRBV5-1,TGCGCCAGCAGCCCCGGGGGAACGGGGCGTCCCGGGGAGCTGTTTTTT,CASSPGGTGRPGELFF
many,TRBJ1-5,-,TRBV19,TGTGCCAGTAGCGGGACATTAGTTAGCAATCAGCCCCAGCATTTT,CASSGTLVSNQPQHF
many,TRBJ1-6,-,TRBV5-8,TGTGCCAGCAGCTTGGAGACCCAACCAACTAATTCACCCCTCCACTTT,CASSLETQPTNSPLHF
many,TRBJ2-3,-,TRBV28,TGTGCCAGCAGTTTATCCCCGGGGACGCAGTATTTT,CASSLSPGTQYF
few,TRBJ2-7,TRBD1,TRBV14,TGTGCCAGCAGCCGAGCCTCCGGGACAGGGGGCTACCACCTAAGCTTC,CASSRASGTGGYHLSF
-,TRBJ2-2,-,TRBV11-2,TGTGCCAGCAGCTCCTCGTTTCTGCCCGGGGAGCTGTTTTTT,CASSSSFLPGELFF
many,TRBJ2-7,-,TRBV12-3/TRBV12-4,TGTGCCAGCAGTTTGTCGGGTCTCAACGAGCAGTACTTC,CASSLSGLNEQYF
-,TRBJ1-1,TRBD1,TRBV12-3/TRBV12-4,TGTGCCAGCAGCTCAACAGGGGGGAGTGCTTTCTTT,CASSSTGGSAFF
once,TRBJ1-2,-,TRBV30,TGTGCCTGGAGTGTAATACGCGGAGGGGGCTACACCTTC,CAWSVIRGGGYTF
-,TRBJ2-5,-,TRBV9,TGTGCCAGCAGCGTAGGTGTGATGCAGGAGACCCAGTACTTC,CASSVGVMQETQYF
-,TRBJ1-2,TRBD1,TRBV5-1,TGCGCCATCAGATCCGGGACAGCAAACTATGGCTACACCTTC,CAIRSGTANYGYTF
-,TRBJ2-5,-,TRBV20-1,TGCAGTGCTAGCTGGGTTGCCAAAGAGACCCAGTACTTC,CSASWVAKETQYF
many,TRBJ2-5,-,TRBV7-2,TGTGCCAGCAGCTTAAGGCGGGTGGCCGAGACCCAGTACTTC,CASSLRRVAETQYF
-,TRBJ1-5,-,TRBV27,TGTGCCAGCAGTCCCTCGTGGGGACCTAGCAATCAGCCCCAGCATTTT,CASSPSWGPSNQPQHF
many,TRBJ2-7,TRBD2,TRBV11-2,TGTGCCAGCAGCGGACTAGCGGGGAGGTACGAGCAGTACTTC,CASSGLAGRYEQYF
many,TRBJ2-7,TRBD1,TRBV29-1,TGCAGCGCTACGGGACAGGTCGCCTACGAGCAGTACTTC,CSATGQVAYEQYF
many,TRBJ1-6,-,TRBV6-1,TGTGCCAGCAGTCCAGACTGGAATTCACCCCTCCACTTT,CASSPDWNSPLHF
many,TRBJ2-7,TRBD2,TRBV30,TGTGCCGGCCTTTTTCGGGGGGGTAGCAACGAGCAGTACTTC,CAGLFRGGSNEQYF
many,TRBJ2-7,TRBD1,TRBV5-1,TGCGCCAGCAGCTTGGGGACGTGGACAGGGGGATACGAGCAGTACTTC,CASSLGTWTGGYEQYF
many,TRBJ1-1,TRBD1,TRBV27,TGTGCCAGCAGTTTAAGGGGGCACCGGGGGGCACAGAACACTGAAGCTTTCTTT,CASSLRGHRGAQNTEAFF
few,TRBJ2-7,TRBD1,TRBV11-2,TGTGCCAGCAGCTCCTACAGGGGCCCGGCGACGGGTGAGCAGTACTTC,CASSSYRGPATGEQYF
many,TRBJ1-6,-,TRBV6-5,TGTGCCAGCAGTTACTCTGAAGATTCACCCCTCCACTTT,CASSYSEDSPLHF
many,TRBJ1-1,TRBD1,TRBV19,TGTGCCAGTAGTGCAACAGGGGGAATGAACACTGAAGCTTTCTTT,CASSATGGMNTEAFF